This TCR beta chain came from a study of control samples from healthy donors and cancer patients. Assay used: immunoSEQ multiplex PCR; TCRdb lists only in-frame clones, some missing. The top ten hold approximately 8% of the sample, which has under 200,000 clones, roughly 94% seen once. J gave up 4 bases and V 10 bases, and 4 bases lay outside the gene matches. Germline assignment: CDR1 SNHLY and CDR2 FYNNEI. CDR3 length: 13 residues. Specimen: blood. The V and J genes are TRBV2 and TRBJ2-3; 11 nucleotides align to TRBD1. This receptor was identified in a woman aged 40 to 50 in good health. This chain's CDR3 is CATRTGGPDTQYF. The CDR3 nucleotides are TGTGCCACCCGGACAGGGGGCCCAGATACGCAGTATTTT.